These T cell receptor beta chains were read from a single sample in a study of T cell changes during pregnancy in multiple sclerosis. Assay: immunoSEQ multiplex PCR; the TCRdb copy retains only in-frame clones and omits some. The sample has around 21,000 clones, approximately 86% seen once. The sample was CD8+ T cells from peripheral blood mononuclear cells, taken after pregnancy. Receptors were obtained from a female donor in good health, enrolled as a control in a pregnancy study. Both conserved end residues are part of each CDR3. D genes are given only for firm matches. Rows give clone size only sometimes, using once, few, many, or a class for an expanded clone.

J gene,clone size,D gene,V gene,CDR3 protein,CDR3 DNA
TRBJ1-2,once,-,TRBV7-9,CASSLDQLYLSGYTF,TGTGCCAGCAGCTTAGACCAACTCTACCTATCGGGCTACACCTTC
TRBJ1-1,-,-,TRBV11-2,CASSFPLPLLRVMNTEAFF,TGTGCCAGCAGCTTCCCCCTCCCACTCTTACGGGTCATGAACACTGAAGCTTTCTTT
TRBJ2-1,medium-sized,TRBD2,TRBV27,CASSFGLAGFGEQFF,TGTGCCAGCAGTTTCGGGCTAGCGGGATTTGGCGAGCAGTTCTTC
TRBJ1-2,-,TRBD1,TRBV7-9,CASSSQGARGYTF,TGTGCCAGCAGCTCTCAGGGGGCGCGAGGCTACACCTTC
TRBJ2-3,-,TRBD2,TRBV30,CAWSVTSLSDTQYF,TGTGCCTGGAGTGTGACTAGCCTAAGCGATACGCAGTATTTT
TRBJ1-4,-,-,TRBV30,CAWSVGGDEKLFF,TGTGCCTGGAGTGTGGGGGGGGATGAAAAACTGTTTTTT
TRBJ2-1,-,TRBD2,TRBV7-9,CASSLEPGTSGRVPEQFF,TGTGCCAGCAGCTTAGAGCCCGGAACCAGCGGGAGGGTCCCTGAGCAGTTCTTC
TRBJ2-1,-,TRBD2,TRBV5-1,CASSHSGRARNEQFF,TGCGCCAGCAGCCATAGCGGGAGGGCCCGTAATGAGCAGTTCTTC
TRBJ1-2,once,TRBD1,TRBV7-9,CASSLAMDRSYGYTF,TGTGCCAGCAGCTTAGCCATGGACAGGAGCTATGGCTACACCTTC
TRBJ2-7,-,TRBD1,TRBV27,CASSFLGQDPYEQYF,TGTGCCAGCAGTTTCCTCGGACAGGATCCCTACGAGCAGTACTTC
TRBJ1-1,-,TRBD1,TRBV29-1,CSAPGQFTEAFF,TGCAGCGCCCCGGGACAGTTCACTGAAGCTTTCTTT
TRBJ2-1,once,TRBD2,TRBV27,CASSLFSGGIYNEQFF,TGTGCCAGCAGTTTGTTTAGCGGGGGGATCTACAATGAGCAGTTCTTC
TRBJ2-5,-,-,TRBV2,CASRPSELRYQETQYF,TGTGCCAGCAGGCCCTCTGAGCTGCGATACCAAGAGACCCAGTACTTC
TRBJ2-2,-,-,TRBV7-9,CASSYGAGELFF,TGTGCCAGCAGTTACGGGGCCGGGGAGCTGTTTTTT
TRBJ2-1,-,TRBD2,TRBV2,CASSERSGAYNEQFF,TGTGCCAGCAGTGAAAGGAGCGGGGCCTACAATGAGCAGTTCTTC
TRBJ2-3,-,-,TRBV6-1,CASSEGDSPSTDTQYF,TGTGCCAGCAGTGAGGGGGACTCGCCCTCCACAGATACGCAGTATTTT
TRBJ1-4,once,TRBD1,TRBV25-1,CASSELEGAMGGKLFF,TGTGCCAGCAGTGAATTGGAGGGGGCAATGGGTGGAAAACTGTTTTTT
TRBJ1-2,-,-,TRBV6-4,CASSDGTTIGGGYTF,TGTGCCAGCAGTGACGGGACAACTATCGGTGGTGGCTACACCTTC
TRBJ1-5,once,-,TRBV7-9,CASSLVGAGNQPQHF,TGTGCCAGCAGCTTAGTGGGGGCAGGCAATCAGCCCCAGCATTTT
TRBJ2-2,-,TRBD1,TRBV6-5,CASTLTGITGELFF,TGTGCCAGCACCCTGACAGGGATCACCGGGGAGCTGTTTTTT
TRBJ2-7,-,-,TRBV27,CASSHAGPAYEQYF,TGTGCCAGCAGTCATGCGGGGCCAGCATACGAGCAGTACTTC
TRBJ1-1,few,-,TRBV19,CASSIQGGGPTEAFF,TGTGCCAGTAGTATACAGGGAGGGGGTCCGACTGAAGCTTTCTTT
TRBJ2-7,-,-,TRBV14,CASSHAWGHYEQYF,TGTGCCAGCAGCCATGCTTGGGGGCACTACGAGCAGTACTTC
TRBJ2-3,few,-,TRBV14,CASSQDEAPDFTDTQYF,TGTGCCAGCAGCCAAGATGAAGCGCCCGATTTCACAGATACGCAGTATTTT
TRBJ2-1,-,-,TRBV7-9,CASSLGSNEQFF,TGTGCCAGCAGCTTAGGGAGCAATGAGCAGTTCTTC
TRBJ2-3,-,TRBD2,TRBV12-5,CASGAPSGSSTDTQYF,TGTGCTAGTGGCGCCCCGAGCGGGAGTAGCACAGATACGCAGTATTTT
TRBJ2-5,-,TRBD2,TRBV10-3,CAISEVTGTSGRRPPETQYF,TGTGCCATCAGTGAGGTTACCGGGACTAGCGGGAGGAGGCCTCCGGAGACCCAGTACTTC
TRBJ1-3,few,TRBD1,TRBV7-9,CASRGQDGNTIYF,TGTGCCAGCAGGGGACAGGATGGAAACACCATATATTTT
TRBJ1-1,-,TRBD1,TRBV4-1,CASSQPGQAMNTEAFF,TGCGCCAGCAGCCAGCCAGGACAGGCAATGAACACTGAAGCTTTCTTT
TRBJ2-3,-,TRBD2,TRBV6-5,CASSYSSGSDTQYF,TGTGCCAGCAGTTACTCTAGCGGGAGTGATACGCAGTATTTT
TRBJ1-1,-,-,TRBV11-1,CASSFPGGNTEAFF,TGTGCCAGCAGCTTCCCGGGGGGGAACACTGAAGCTTTCTTT
TRBJ2-5,-,-,TRBV27,CASRQEGRWAETQYF,TGTGCCAGCAGGCAAGAGGGCCGCTGGGCGGAGACCCAGTACTTC
TRBJ2-7,-,TRBD2,TRBV14,CASRPSGSIYEQYF,TGTGCCAGCAGACCTAGCGGGAGTATTTACGAGCAGTACTTC
TRBJ1-2,-,-,TRBV16,CASGQSNYGYTF,TGTGCCAGCGGACAGTCTAACTATGGCTACACCTTC
TRBJ2-2,medium-sized,-,TRBV7-2,CASSPSTGELFF,TGTGCCAGCAGCCCCTCCACAGGGGAGCTGTTTTTT
TRBJ2-5,few,-,TRBV13,CASSSLGQQTQYF,TGTGCCAGCAGCTCACTAGGACAGCAGACCCAGTACTTC
TRBJ2-6,-,TRBD1,TRBV2,CASSGTGGAGSGANVLTF,TGTGCCAGCAGCGGGACAGGGGGCGCGGGATCTGGGGCCAACGTCCTGACTTTC
TRBJ2-1,-,-,TRBV7-9,CASSKDWGVNEQFF,TGTGCCAGCAGCAAGGACTGGGGGGTGAATGAGCAGTTCTTC
TRBJ1-4,-,TRBD1,TRBV27,CASSGQGRKLFF,TGTGCCAGCAGCGGACAGGGGCGAAAACTGTTTTTT
TRBJ1-5,once,-,TRBV21-1,CASSKDGDDRAFENQPQHF,TGTGCCAGCAGCAAAGACGGGGACGACAGGGCGTTCGAAAATCAGCCCCAGCATTTT